This T cell receptor (beta chain) stems from a study of T cell changes during pregnancy in multiple sclerosis. CDR3 length equals 14 residues. Germline CDR1 and CDR2: LNHDA and SQIVND (reference sequence). V shed 7 bases, J shed 4 bases, and the junction held 7 bases outside the gene matches. Assay used: immunoSEQ multiplex PCR; TCRdb lists only in-frame clones, some missing. The table includes some 57,000 clones, approximately 90% detected once. The clonotype originates from a female donor in good health, enrolled as a control in a pregnancy study. The V gene is TRBV19, the J gene TRBJ2-7; 10 nucleotides align to TRBD1. The specimen comprised peripheral blood, sampled in the first trimester of pregnancy. The CDR3, as DNA: TGTGCCAGTAACTACCGGGACAGGGGTTACGAGCAGTACTTC. Translating gives CASNYRDRGYEQYF.